The 25 T cell receptor beta chains below were found in one sample sequenced in a study of Graves' ophthalmopathy and Graves' hyperthyroidism (dated by TCRdb to the late 2010s). The sequencer was an Illumina HiSeq 2000. TCR beta CDR3 regions were amplified from RNA transcripts for repertoire sequencing. The first round was an RT-PCR using HTBI primers with the Qiagen OneStep RT-PCR kit, and this first round was followed by a second-round multiplex PCR, then size selection and purification. TCRdb redid the processing of the public reads, applying fastp at Q25 and MiXCR, and retained in-frame beta chains. Rows with one shared CDR3 protein collapse into an entry with the most common genes and DNA. This sample is represented by some 250,000 distinct CDR3 sequences; less than 55% of them were singletons. In total, the top ten clones hold approximately 51% of the sample. Sequences were obtained from peripheral blood. Source of these receptors: an adult man with Graves' ophthalmopathy.

The CDR3 nucleotides read TGTGCCAGCAGCTTAAATCAGGGGGGGCAGCCCCAGCATTTT. It is translated as CASSLNQGGQPQHF. The chain combines TRBV7-9 with TRBJ1-5; TRBD1 matches at 7 bases. V trimming: 2 bases; J trimming: 7 bases; junction bases outside the gene matches: 5. The CDR3 is 14 residues long. Germline CDR1 is SEHNR and CDR2 is FQNEAQ (reference sequence).

The rearrangement joins TRBV12-3 or TRBV12-4 to TRBJ1-2; D may be TRBD1 (6 bases). Deletions cut 6 bases from V and 8 bases from J, with 16 bases between. The CDR3 contains 13 residues. This CDR3 is CASSPRGEEGYTF. In nucleotides, the CDR3 is TGTGCCAGCAGCCCAAGGGGGGAGGAGGGCTACACCTTC.

The chain has TRBV24-1 and TRBJ2-2, with D unresolved. There are 17 residues in the CDR3. V lost 5 bases to trimming and J lost 4 bases, with 19 bases between them. Germline CDR1 KGHDR, CDR2 SFDVKD. For the CDR3, the DNA is TGTGCCACCAGTGGCCTTGAAAGAGTCAGAGGCACCGGGGAGCTGTTTTTT. It yields the protein CATSGLERVRGTGELFF.

As for this clonotype: An end of the junction differs from the germline gene, which may be a read error. This sequence joins TRBV10-1 and TRBJ2-6, with a weak D call TRBD1 (5 bases). The CDR3 has 15 residues. Germline V CDR1 and CDR2: WNHNN, SYGVQD (reference sequence). The CDR3 DNA follows: TGCGCCAGCAGTGCCCAACCCTCTGGGGCCAGCGTCCTGACTTTC. Protein product: CASSAQPSGASVLTF.

The chain has TRBV7-2 and TRBJ2-7, with D possibly called TRBD1 or TRBD2 (7 bases each). The CDR3 length is 17 residues. Germline V lookup: CDR1 SGHTA, CDR2 FQGNSA. Trimming shortened V by 6 bases and J by 0 bases, and 21 bases separated the two germline ends. DNA of the CDR3: TGTGCCAGCAGTTCGACAGGGTTGGCGGGAGTCTCCTACGAGCAGTACTTC. It specifies CASSSTGLAGVSYEQYF.

The V and J genes are TRBV28 and TRBJ1-2; the match to TRBD1 covers 9 bases. Trimming cost V 6 bases and J 7 bases; bases outside gene matches: 6. CDR3 length: 13 residues. The germline gives CDR1 MDHEN, CDR2 SYDVKM. The CDR3 loop reads CASRPQGARGYTF. CDR3 nucleotides: TGTGCCAGCAGGCCACAGGGGGCTCGTGGCTACACCTTC.

This clonotype was seen at least ten times. The V call is TRBV29-1, the J call TRBJ1-2, with D uncertain. The CDR3 is 11 amino acids. Germline CDR1 SQVTM, CDR2 ANQGSEA. Trimming took 6 bases from V and 6 from J, leaving 11 bases between them. The CDR3 sequence is CSVQTGNGYTF. CDR3 DNA sequence: TGCAGCGTCCAAACGGGGAATGGCTACACCTTC.

CDR3 residues: CSARPLLRQGAYEQYF. The CDR3 bases are TGCAGTGCTAGACCCCTACTTCGACAGGGGGCCTACGAGCAGTACTTC. The chain has TRBV20-1 and TRBJ2-7; 9 bases are a match to TRBD1. The junction had 10 bases not matched to a gene; V was cut back by 2 bases and J by 2 bases. Germline assignment: CDR1 DFQATT and CDR2 SNEGSKA (reference sequence). The CDR3 length is 16 residues.

The chain combines TRBV10-3 with TRBJ2-7; TRBD2 agrees at 8 bases. The CDR3 totals 14 residues. Germline V gives CDR1 ENHRY, CDR2 SYGVKD. J gave up 3 bases and V 3 bases, and 4 bases lay outside the gene matches. The CDR3, as DNA: TGTGCCATCAGTGACCCTGCGGGGGGCTACGAGCAGTACTTC. Residues: CAISDPAGGYEQYF.

This clonotype was observed a few times. The rearrangement uses TRBV6-5 and TRBJ1-1; D possibly corresponds to TRBD1 (5 bases). The V gene's germline CDR1 is MNHEY and CDR2 SVGAGI. Trimming cost V 6 bases and J 8 bases, with 22 bases left between them. The CDR3 is 15 amino acids. The DNA of the CDR3 is TGTGCCAGCAGCCAACCAGGCCACAGGCGGTGGGAAGCTTTCTTT. The encoded protein is CASSQPGHRRWEAFF.

This clonotype occurred many times. The rearrangement uses TRBV20-1 and TRBJ1-1; D remains unclear. Trimming cost V 6 bases and J 8 bases, with 19 bases left between them. This CDR3 contains 13 residues. Germline loops: CDR1 DFQATT, CDR2 SNEGSKA (reference sequence). The CDR3 region is CSAMGGGSDEAFF. Here the CDR3 DNA reads TGCAGTGCCATGGGCGGAGGTAGTGACGAAGCTTTCTTT.

The chain joins TRBV12-3 or TRBV12-4 to TRBJ1-1; D may be TRBD1 (5 bases). V lost 4 bases and J 1 base, leaving 13 bases between the germline ends. This CDR3 contains 15 residues. The CDR3 bases are TGTGCCAGCAGTTCGCTCTCGGGGGGGAACACTGAAGCTTTCTTT. This codes for CASSSLSGGNTEAFF.

The J gene is TRBJ2-6, the V gene TRBV6-1, with no clear D. CDR1 and CDR2 from the germline V gene are MNHNS and SASEGT. The CDR3 sequence is 13 residues long. The V gene lost 7 bases and the J gene lost 2 bases, with 6 bases spanning the gap. CDR3 amino acids: CASIRTGANVLTF. In DNA, the CDR3 is TGTGCCAGCATCAGGACTGGGGCCAACGTCCTGACTTTC.

The genes are TRBV3-1 and TRBJ2-5, with 7 nucleotides matching TRBD2. From germline, CDR1 is LGHDT and CDR2 YNNKEL (reference sequence). V dropped 4 bases and J dropped 5; count of bases not matched to a gene: 10. CDR3 size: 15 residues. The CDR3 nucleotides are TGTGCCAGCAGCCTACGAAAGCTCGGGGGGGAGACCCAGTACTTC. Encoded protein: CASSLRKLGGETQYF.

This chain uses TRBV24-1 with TRBJ2-7; D remains ambiguous. Germline V gene data show CDR1 as KGHDR and CDR2 as SFDVKD. Trimming stripped 0 bases from V and 2 bases from J, with 7 bases between. CDR3 length equals 14 residues. For the CDR3, the DNA is TGTGCCACCAGTGATTTGGAACATCCCTACGAGCAGTACTTC. Translated, it gives CATSDLEHPYEQYF.

This clonotype was detected only a few times. CDR3 coding DNA: TGCAGTGCTTTCACAGGGGTTACTGAAGCTTTCTTT. Protein: CSAFTGVTEAFF. The V and J genes are TRBV20-1 and TRBJ1-1, with TRBD1 identical over 7 bases. CDR3 size: 12 residues. From germline, CDR1 is DFQATT and CDR2 SNEGSKA (reference sequence). Trimming at V came to 5 bases and at J to 5 bases, leaving 5 bases not matched to a gene.

This clonotype has a count of ten or more. The V and J genes are TRBV7-2 and TRBJ1-1; D uncertain. Germline V gene data show CDR1 as SGHTA and CDR2 as FQGNSA. The CDR3 runs to 12 residues. V gave up 1 base and J gave up 12 bases, with 12 bases separating them. This CDR3 is CASSLDGGETFF. The CDR3 coding sequence is TGTGCCAGCAGCTTAGATGGTGGCGAGACTTTCTTT.

As DNA, the CDR3 is TGCGCCAGCGGCAACTCAGGGGGCAATAATTCACCCCTCCACTTT. Protein product: CASGNSGGNNSPLHF. This rearrangement joins TRBV5-1 to TRBJ1-6; TRBD1 matches 8 bases. Germline CDR1 and CDR2: SGHRS and YFSETQ. The CDR3 has 15 amino acids. Unmatched junction bases numbered 8, after V lost 7 bases and J lost 5 bases. Filled out from reference TRBV5-1 and TRBJ1-6, the complete variable domain reads KAGVTQTPRYLIKTRGQQVTLSCSPISGHRSVSWYQQTPGQGLQFLFEYFSETQRNKGNFPGRFSGRQFSNSRSEMNVSTLELGDSALYLCASGNSGGNNSPLHFGNGTRLTVT.

V is TRBV5-1 and J is TRBJ1-1, with no clear D. The CDR3 runs 14 residues. The ends were cut back, 0 bases at V and 0 bases at J, with 6 bases in the middle. The germline V gene has CDR1 SGHRS and CDR2 YFSETQ. In nucleotides, the CDR3 is TGCGCCAGCAGCTTGGAGCCGATGAACACTGAAGCTTTCTTT. This sequence encodes CASSLEPMNTEAFF.

The chain employs TRBV20-1 and TRBJ2-5, with 9 bases lining up with TRBD2. V dropped 8 bases and J dropped 5; count of bases not matched to a gene: 15. The CDR3 has 15 residues. In germline, CDR1 is DFQATT, CDR2 SNEGSKA (reference sequence). In DNA form, the CDR3 reads TGCAGTCACCGACGTAGCGGGAGTAATCGGGAGACCCAGTACTTC. Encoded protein: CSHRRSGSNRETQYF.

A word on this clonotype: A read error may account for a junction end that differs from germline. The V gene is TRBV12-3 or TRBV12-4, the J gene TRBJ2-5, with 8 bases lining up with TRBD1. The CDR3 covers 14 residues. The CDR3 spells CASSDQGAVETQYF. The CDR3 nucleotides read TGCGCCAGCAGTGACCAGGGGGCGGTAGAGACCCAGTACTTC.

Only a few counts were recorded for this clonotype. One junction end disagrees with the germline gene, perhaps due to a read error. This sequence joins TRBV5-1 and TRBJ2-7; D is possibly TRBD1 or TRBD2 (6 bases each). Germline CDR1 SGHRS, CDR2 YFSETQ. The CDR3 sequence is 14 residues long. Here the CDR3 DNA reads TGTGCCAGCAGCCTAGGGGGAGGTCCATACGAGCAGTACTTC. Translation: CASSLGGGPYEQYF. The full variable domain, with the rest looked up from reference TRBV5-1 and TRBJ2-7, is KAGVTQTPRYLIKTRGQQVTLSCSPISGHRSVSWYQQTPGQGLQFLFEYFSETQRNKGNFPGRFSGRQFSNSRSEMNVSTLELGDSALYLCASSLGGGPYEQYFGPGTRLTVT.

The gene calls are TRBV7-8 and TRBJ1-2, with 7 bases identical to TRBD1. The CDR3 loop spans 14 amino acids. Per the germline V gene, CDR1 is SGHVS and CDR2 is FQNEAQ. Losses at the gene ends were 11 bases for V and 5 bases for J; bases not matched to a gene: 14. CDR3 sequence reads: CAWSNQGDRYGYTF. CDR3 DNA: TGTGCCTGGAGTAACCAGGGGGATCGGTATGGCTACACCTTC. The variable domain in full, with the rest retrieved from reference TRBV7-8 and TRBJ1-2, is GAGVSQSPRYKVAKRGQDVALRCDPISGHVSLFWYQQALGQGPEFLTYFQNEAQLDKSGLPSDRFFAERPEGSVSTLKIQRTQQEDSAVYLCAWSNQGDRYGYTFGSGTRLTVV.

The genes are TRBV14 and TRBJ1-5; D ambiguous. This CDR3 is built from 18 residues. V lost 0 bases and J 0 bases, leaving 15 bases between the germline ends. CDR1 and CDR2 (germline): SGHDN, FVKESK. CDR3 loop: CASSQDGPGGYSNQPQHF. Written as DNA, the CDR3 is TGTGCCAGCAGCCAAGATGGTCCAGGAGGCTATAGCAATCAGCCCCAGCATTTT.

In the case of this clonotype: Just one base apart from a much larger clone, this may be a read error. The CDR3 nucleotides are TGTGCCGCCAGTGGGGGGGTAGGCAATCAGCCCCAGCATTTT. This encodes CAASGGVGNQPQHF. This chain joins TRBV24-1 and TRBJ1-5; possibly TRBD1 for D (5 bases). The germline gives CDR1 KGHDR, CDR2 SFDVKD. The CDR3 runs 14 residues.